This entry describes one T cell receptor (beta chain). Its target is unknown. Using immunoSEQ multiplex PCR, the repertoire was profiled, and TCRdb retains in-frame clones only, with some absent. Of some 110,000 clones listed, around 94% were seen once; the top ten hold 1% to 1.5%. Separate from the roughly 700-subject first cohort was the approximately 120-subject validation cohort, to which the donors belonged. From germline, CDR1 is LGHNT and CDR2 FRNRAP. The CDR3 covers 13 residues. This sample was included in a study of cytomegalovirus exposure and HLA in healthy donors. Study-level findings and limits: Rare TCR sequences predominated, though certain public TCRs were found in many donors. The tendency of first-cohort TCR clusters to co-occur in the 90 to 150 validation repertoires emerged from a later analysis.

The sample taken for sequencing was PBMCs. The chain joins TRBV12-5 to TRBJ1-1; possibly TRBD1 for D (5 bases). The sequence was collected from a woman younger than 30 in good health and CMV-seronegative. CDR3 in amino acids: CASCRDWNTEAFF. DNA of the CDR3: TGTGCCTCTTGCAGGGATTGGAACACTGAAGCTTTCTTT.